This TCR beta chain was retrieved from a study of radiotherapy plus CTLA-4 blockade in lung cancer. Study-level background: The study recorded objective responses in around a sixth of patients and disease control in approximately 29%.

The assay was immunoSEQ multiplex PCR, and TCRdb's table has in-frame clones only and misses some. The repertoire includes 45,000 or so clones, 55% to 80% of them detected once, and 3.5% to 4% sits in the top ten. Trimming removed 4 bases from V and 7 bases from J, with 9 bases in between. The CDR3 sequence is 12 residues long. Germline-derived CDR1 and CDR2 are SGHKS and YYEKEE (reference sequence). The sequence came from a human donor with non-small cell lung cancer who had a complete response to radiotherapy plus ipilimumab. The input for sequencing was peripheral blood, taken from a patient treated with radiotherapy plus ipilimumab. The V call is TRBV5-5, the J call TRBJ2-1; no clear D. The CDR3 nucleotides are TGTGCCAGCAGCGCACTCGGTAATGAGCAGTTCTTC. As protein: CASSALGNEQFF.